Listed below are T cell receptor beta chains from one sample, sequenced in a study of T cell repertoires in cytomegalovirus infection. The antigens these receptors bind are not known. TCRdb re-derived calls from the reads in MiXCR, one entry per CDR3 protein. This sample yields hundreds of thousands of distinct CDR3 sequences, of which about a third are seen a single time; over 12% belongs to the top ten. Sequences were derived from cultured CD8+ T cells from PBMCs, sampled from culture after CMV antigen stimulation. These receptors were taken from a human donor in good health (CMV status not recorded). Some clones in this sample may be carry-over from other donors' samples. Both conserved end residues are part of each CDR3. Each record gives: CDR3 DNA, CDR3 protein, V gene, J gene, D gene, clone size. D genes are given only for firm matches. Clone size is given for some rows only: seen once, a few or many times, or a class if the clone is expanded.

cdr3_nt: TGTGCCATCCAACGGGGGGCGGATGGCTACACCTTC; cdr3_aa: CAIQRGADGYTF; v_call: TRBV2; j_call: TRBJ1-2; d_call: .; clone_size: few
cdr3_nt: TGTGCCAGCAGCCCAGGTGATATCCGGGGCTTAGTCCACAAACCGCTTAATCAGCCCCAGCATTTT; cdr3_aa: CASSPGDIRGLVHKPLNQPQHF; v_call: TRBV7-9; j_call: TRBJ1-5; d_call: .; clone_size: many
cdr3_nt: TGTGCCAGCAGTTACTCCTATACGGGGTCGGAGACCCAGTACTTC; cdr3_aa: CASSYSYTGSETQYF; v_call: TRBV6-5; j_call: TRBJ2-5; d_call: .; clone_size: many
cdr3_nt: TGTGCCAGCAGCTTTGGACAGGACCTACAAGAGACCCAGTACTTC; cdr3_aa: CASSFGQDLQETQYF; v_call: TRBV7-9; j_call: TRBJ2-5; d_call: TRBD1; clone_size: many
cdr3_nt: TGTGCCAGCCCAGGGACAGGGGCAACAACTAATGAAAAACTGTTTTTT; cdr3_aa: CASPGTGATTNEKLFF; v_call: TRBV27; j_call: TRBJ1-4; d_call: TRBD1; clone_size: many
cdr3_nt: TGCGCCAGCAGCTTACACAAAGGTCCGGACGGGGAGCTGTTTTTT; cdr3_aa: CASSLHKGPDGELFF; v_call: TRBV5-1; j_call: TRBJ2-2; d_call: .; clone_size: .
cdr3_nt: TGTGCCAGCAGCTTAGAAGGGATACAAGATACGCAGTATTTT; cdr3_aa: CASSLEGIQDTQYF; v_call: TRBV7-6; j_call: TRBJ2-3; d_call: .; clone_size: .
cdr3_nt: TGTGCCACCAGTGATTTGAGGCGGGAGACCCAGTACTTC; cdr3_aa: CATSDLRRETQYF; v_call: TRBV24-1; j_call: TRBJ2-5; d_call: .; clone_size: .
cdr3_nt: TGTGCCAGCAGTTTACCAGGGGGCATCTACAATGAGCAGTTCTTC; cdr3_aa: CASSLPGGIYNEQFF; v_call: TRBV12-3/TRBV12-4; j_call: TRBJ2-1; d_call: TRBD1; clone_size: many
cdr3_nt: TGTGCCAGCAGCTACACAGGGTTCGGAAACACCATATATTTT; cdr3_aa: CASSYTGFGNTIYF; v_call: TRBV7-2; j_call: TRBJ1-3; d_call: .; clone_size: few
cdr3_nt: TGCAGTGCGCCAGACAGGAACACTTTCCCCAGCTCCTATAATTCACCCCTCCACTTT; cdr3_aa: CSAPDRNTFPSSYNSPLHF; v_call: TRBV20-1; j_call: TRBJ1-6; d_call: .; clone_size: once
cdr3_nt: TGCAGTGCTCCACAGGCGGCTGAAGCTTTCTTT; cdr3_aa: CSAPQAAEAFF; v_call: TRBV20-1; j_call: TRBJ1-1; d_call: .; clone_size: .
cdr3_nt: TGTGCCAGCAGTTCTACGGCCCCGGCTGGGGCCAACGTCCTGACTTTC; cdr3_aa: CASSSTAPAGANVLTF; v_call: TRBV6-1; j_call: TRBJ2-6; d_call: .; clone_size: .
cdr3_nt: TGTGCCAGCGGACGATCGGGGAGGGGAACTGAAGCTTTCTTT; cdr3_aa: CASGRSGRGTEAFF; v_call: TRBV7-2; j_call: TRBJ1-1; d_call: .; clone_size: few
cdr3_nt: TGCGCCAGCAGCCAAGAGGACGACAGGTTTAATGAGCAGTTCTTC; cdr3_aa: CASSQEDDRFNEQFF; v_call: TRBV4-1; j_call: TRBJ2-1; d_call: .; clone_size: few
cdr3_nt: TGTGCCAGCAGCCAACGGAGCGGGGGCTACAATGAGCAGTTCTTC; cdr3_aa: CASSQRSGGYNEQFF; v_call: TRBV7-2; j_call: TRBJ2-1; d_call: TRBD2; clone_size: many
cdr3_nt: TGTGTCAGCAGACAGGGTATTACTGAAGCTTTCTTT; cdr3_aa: CVSRQGITEAFF; v_call: TRBV6-5; j_call: TRBJ1-1; d_call: TRBD1; clone_size: .
cdr3_nt: TGTGCCGGCAGTGAAGTTAGGGGTATAGGAGAAAAACTGTTTTTT; cdr3_aa: CAGSEVRGIGEKLFF; v_call: TRBV6-1; j_call: TRBJ1-4; d_call: .; clone_size: .
cdr3_nt: TGCGCCAGCAGCCAAGAATTGCAGGTTAGGGGCTATGGCTACACCTTC; cdr3_aa: CASSQELQVRGYGYTF; v_call: TRBV4-1; j_call: TRBJ1-2; d_call: .; clone_size: few
cdr3_nt: TGCGCCAGCAGCGAGGGACAGGGCCGTTATGGCTACACCTTC; cdr3_aa: CASSEGQGRYGYTF; v_call: TRBV5-1; j_call: TRBJ1-2; d_call: TRBD1; clone_size: .
cdr3_nt: TGTGCCACCAGTGATTGGCGGGCCCTAGCGGGGGCGGGATCCTACAATGAGCAGTTCTTC; cdr3_aa: CATSDWRALAGAGSYNEQFF; v_call: TRBV24-1; j_call: TRBJ2-1; d_call: TRBD2; clone_size: many
cdr3_nt: TGTGCCAGCAGCTTAGGGGGCAGAGGTCTGTACTTC; cdr3_aa: CASSLGGRGLYF; v_call: TRBV7-6; j_call: TRBJ2-4; d_call: .; clone_size: few
cdr3_nt: TGTGCCAGCAGCCAGGAGACAGGGGGCCACCTAGCCAAAAACATTCAGTACTTC; cdr3_aa: CASSQETGGHLAKNIQYF; v_call: TRBV7-9; j_call: TRBJ2-4; d_call: TRBD1; clone_size: many
cdr3_nt: TGTGCCAGCAGTGATAAAGGCCGGACCATCGTCGATGAGCAGTTCTTC; cdr3_aa: CASSDKGRTIVDEQFF; v_call: TRBV6-1; j_call: TRBJ2-1; d_call: .; clone_size: .
cdr3_nt: TGTGCCAGCACCCAAAGCAAGGGGCCCGGATCACCCCTCCACTTT; cdr3_aa: CASTQSKGPGSPLHF; v_call: TRBV27; j_call: TRBJ1-6; d_call: .; clone_size: few
cdr3_nt: TGCGCCAGCAGTCAATCGCTCGGGTCTGGGGCCAACGTCCTGACTTTC; cdr3_aa: CASSQSLGSGANVLTF; v_call: TRBV23-1; j_call: TRBJ2-6; d_call: .; clone_size: .
cdr3_nt: TGTGCCAGCAGCTTAGGGACGCGGCTGGGTGAGCAGTACTTC; cdr3_aa: CASSLGTRLGEQYF; v_call: TRBV7-2; j_call: TRBJ2-7; d_call: .; clone_size: many
cdr3_nt: TGCAGTGTCCCAGATCCCAGGAATGAGCAGTTCTTC; cdr3_aa: CSVPDPRNEQFF; v_call: TRBV20-1; j_call: TRBJ2-1; d_call: .; clone_size: once
cdr3_nt: TGCAGTGCTTTCCCCATGATTATCTCCCACAATGAGCAGTTCTTC; cdr3_aa: CSAFPMIISHNEQFF; v_call: TRBV20-1; j_call: TRBJ2-1; d_call: .; clone_size: .
cdr3_nt: TGTGCCAGCCCTCCGACACATCTCGACGTAAAACGCGGTGAAGCTTTCTTT; cdr3_aa: CASPPTHLDVKRGEAFF; v_call: TRBV27; j_call: TRBJ1-1; d_call: .; clone_size: few
cdr3_nt: TGTGCCAGCAGCTTACCGGGACAGACCTACGAGCAGTACTTC; cdr3_aa: CASSLPGQTYEQYF; v_call: TRBV11-3; j_call: TRBJ2-7; d_call: TRBD1; clone_size: few
cdr3_nt: TGCGCCAGCAGCTTGGGGGACCTCTCCTACGAGCAGTACTTC; cdr3_aa: CASSLGDLSYEQYF; v_call: TRBV5-1; j_call: TRBJ2-7; d_call: .; clone_size: .
cdr3_nt: TGTGCCAGCAGCTTAGGGGGGCAAAACATTCAGTACTTC; cdr3_aa: CASSLGGQNIQYF; v_call: TRBV7-2; j_call: TRBJ2-4; d_call: .; clone_size: many
cdr3_nt: TGCAGCGTTGGGGCCGGCGGGGAGCTGTTTTTT; cdr3_aa: CSVGAGGELFF; v_call: TRBV29-1; j_call: TRBJ2-2; d_call: .; clone_size: .
cdr3_nt: TGCAGTGCTAGTTGGGGCGGAGGCTACACCTTC; cdr3_aa: CSASWGGGYTF; v_call: TRBV20-1; j_call: TRBJ1-2; d_call: .; clone_size: few
cdr3_nt: TGTGCCACCAGTGATTTGATGTACAATGAGCAGTTCTTC; cdr3_aa: CATSDLMYNEQFF; v_call: TRBV24-1; j_call: TRBJ2-1; d_call: .; clone_size: .
cdr3_nt: TGTGCCAGCAGCTTAAGTCTGGGGGGCCCCTACAATGAGCAGTTCTTC; cdr3_aa: CASSLSLGGPYNEQFF; v_call: TRBV7-2; j_call: TRBJ2-1; d_call: .; clone_size: many
cdr3_nt: TGTGCCAGCAGCCAAGACGGGACAGGGGTGAACGAGCAGTACTTC; cdr3_aa: CASSQDGTGVNEQYF; v_call: TRBV3-1; j_call: TRBJ2-7; d_call: TRBD1; clone_size: .
cdr3_nt: TGTGCCAGCAGCTCAACACAGGGGATAAATGAAAAACTGTTTTTT; cdr3_aa: CASSSTQGINEKLFF; v_call: TRBV7-6; j_call: TRBJ1-4; d_call: TRBD1; clone_size: few
cdr3_nt: TGTGCCAGCAGCTTGCTAGGGCACAATGAGCAGTTCTTC; cdr3_aa: CASSLLGHNEQFF; v_call: TRBV5-4; j_call: TRBJ2-1; d_call: .; clone_size: few
cdr3_nt: TGTGCCAGCAGTTTTACAGGGGACTTTACCTACGAGCAGTACTTC; cdr3_aa: CASSFTGDFTYEQYF; v_call: TRBV27; j_call: TRBJ2-7; d_call: .; clone_size: .
cdr3_nt: TGTGCCAGCAGTTACGCGGCAGGGGGATACTACAATGAGCAGTTCTTC; cdr3_aa: CASSYAAGGYYNEQFF; v_call: TRBV6-5; j_call: TRBJ2-1; d_call: TRBD1; clone_size: .
cdr3_nt: TGTGCCAGCAGCTCAATCCTTCGAATCCCGGGACAGTCCTACGAGCAGTACTTC; cdr3_aa: CASSSILRIPGQSYEQYF; v_call: TRBV7-8; j_call: TRBJ2-7; d_call: TRBD1; clone_size: few
cdr3_nt: TGCAGCGGGCAGACACAGGGGGCGAATGGCTACACCTTC; cdr3_aa: CSGQTQGANGYTF; v_call: TRBV29-1; j_call: TRBJ1-2; d_call: TRBD1; clone_size: .
cdr3_nt: TGTGCCAGCAGCTTAGGAGGGACAGGGACTTTCTTT; cdr3_aa: CASSLGGTGTFF; v_call: TRBV7-9; j_call: TRBJ1-1; d_call: TRBD1; clone_size: few
cdr3_nt: TGTGCCAGCAGCTTGCCCGGGACAGGGGAGCTTACCGGGACCAACGTCCTGACTTTC; cdr3_aa: CASSLPGTGELTGTNVLTF; v_call: TRBV7-6; j_call: TRBJ2-6; d_call: TRBD1; clone_size: .
cdr3_nt: TGTGCCAGTAGTATGGTGACAGGAAGCACTGAAGCTTTCTTT; cdr3_aa: CASSMVTGSTEAFF; v_call: TRBV19; j_call: TRBJ1-1; d_call: .; clone_size: few
cdr3_nt: TGTGCCAGCCGACCCCCTAGAGGAGCCGAAAAACTGTTTTTT; cdr3_aa: CASRPPRGAEKLFF; v_call: TRBV7-9; j_call: TRBJ1-4; d_call: .; clone_size: .
cdr3_nt: TGTGCCAGCAGTTTATTTCTTAGATTGGGTACCGGGACAGGGGAGGGAGGACAGCCCCAGCATTTT; cdr3_aa: CASSLFLRLGTGTGEGGQPQHF; v_call: TRBV28; j_call: TRBJ1-5; d_call: TRBD1; clone_size: .
cdr3_nt: TGTGCCAGCAGCTACCCTAGCGGGGGTCACTCCTACGAGCAGTACTTC; cdr3_aa: CASSYPSGGHSYEQYF; v_call: TRBV7-9; j_call: TRBJ2-7; d_call: TRBD2; clone_size: .
cdr3_nt: TGTGCCAGCAGCTTGGCCGGGACAGTTGACGAGCAGTACTTC; cdr3_aa: CASSLAGTVDEQYF; v_call: TRBV5-4; j_call: TRBJ2-7; d_call: TRBD1; clone_size: .
cdr3_nt: TGTGCCAGCAGCTTACAGGGGGCTACCTCCTACGAGCAGTACTTC; cdr3_aa: CASSLQGATSYEQYF; v_call: TRBV7-9; j_call: TRBJ2-7; d_call: TRBD1; clone_size: few
cdr3_nt: TGTGCCAGCAGTTACCAAACAGGGAAGGGTGGGGCCAACGTCCTGACTTTC; cdr3_aa: CASSYQTGKGGANVLTF; v_call: TRBV6-5; j_call: TRBJ2-6; d_call: .; clone_size: .
cdr3_nt: TGTGTCAGCAGCGGTGGACTGTACGGAAACACCATATATTTT; cdr3_aa: CVSSGGLYGNTIYF; v_call: TRBV27; j_call: TRBJ1-3; d_call: .; clone_size: .
cdr3_nt: TGTGCCAGCAGCTTAGAGTACAGGGGGATCAGCAATCAGCCCCAGCATTTT; cdr3_aa: CASSLEYRGISNQPQHF; v_call: TRBV7-9; j_call: TRBJ1-5; d_call: TRBD1; clone_size: many
cdr3_nt: TGTGCCAACACAGGGGGTTGGACTGAAGCTTTCTTT; cdr3_aa: CANTGGWTEAFF; v_call: TRBV7-8; j_call: TRBJ1-1; d_call: TRBD1; clone_size: .
cdr3_nt: TGTGCCAGCAGTGAAGACAGTCCTGGGGCCAACGTCCTGACTTTC; cdr3_aa: CASSEDSPGANVLTF; v_call: TRBV28; j_call: TRBJ2-6; d_call: .; clone_size: .